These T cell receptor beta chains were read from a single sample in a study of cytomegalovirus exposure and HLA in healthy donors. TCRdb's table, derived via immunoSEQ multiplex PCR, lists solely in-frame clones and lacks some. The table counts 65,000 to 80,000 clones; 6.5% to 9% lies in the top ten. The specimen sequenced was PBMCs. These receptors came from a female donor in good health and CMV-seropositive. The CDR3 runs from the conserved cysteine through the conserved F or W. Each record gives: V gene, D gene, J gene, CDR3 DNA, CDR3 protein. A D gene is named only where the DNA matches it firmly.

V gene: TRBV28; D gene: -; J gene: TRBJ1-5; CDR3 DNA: TGTGCCAGCAGAGGAGGGAGTCAGCCCCAGCATTTT; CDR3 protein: CASRGGSQPQHF
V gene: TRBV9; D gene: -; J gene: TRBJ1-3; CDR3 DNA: TGTGCCAGCAGCGTAGATAACTCTGGAAACACCATATATTTT; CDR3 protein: CASSVDNSGNTIYF
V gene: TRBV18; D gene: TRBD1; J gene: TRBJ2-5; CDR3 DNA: TGTGCCAGCTCATCGGACAGGGTGGAGACCCAGTACTTC; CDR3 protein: CASSSDRVETQYF
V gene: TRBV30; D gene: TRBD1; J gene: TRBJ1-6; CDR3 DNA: TGTGCCTCGACAGGACAGGTGAATTCACCCCTCCACTTT; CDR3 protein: CASTGQVNSPLHF
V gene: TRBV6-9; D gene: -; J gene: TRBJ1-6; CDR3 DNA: TGTGCCAGCAGTTATTCAGGGTCCGGGGAATCACCCCTCCACTTT; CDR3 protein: CASSYSGSGESPLHF
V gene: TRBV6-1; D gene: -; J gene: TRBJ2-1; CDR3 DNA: TGTGCCAGCAGTGAACTAAAGGGTGGGAGCGATGAGCAGTTCTTC; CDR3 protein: CASSELKGGSDEQFF
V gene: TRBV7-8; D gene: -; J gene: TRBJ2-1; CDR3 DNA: TGTGCCAGCAGCCTTAGGCGGCTAGAAAGAGAAGAGCAGTTCTTC; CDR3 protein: CASSLRRLEREEQFF
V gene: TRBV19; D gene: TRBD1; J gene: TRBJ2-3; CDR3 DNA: TGTGCCAGTAGTATGGCAGGGGGTGGTACGCAGTATTTT; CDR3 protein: CASSMAGGGTQYF
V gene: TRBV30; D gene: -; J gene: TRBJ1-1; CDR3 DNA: TGTGCCTGGAGTGGGCAGACAAACACTGAAGCTTTCTTT; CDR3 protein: CAWSGQTNTEAFF
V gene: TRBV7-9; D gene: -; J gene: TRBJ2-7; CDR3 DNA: TGTGCCAGCAGCAAAGAGGTAGCCTCCTACGAGCAGTACTTC; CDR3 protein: CASSKEVASYEQYF
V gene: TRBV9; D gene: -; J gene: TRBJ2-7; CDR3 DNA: TGTGCCAGCAGCCCCTCAGGGGGGCGGAGGAACGAGCAGTACTTC; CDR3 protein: CASSPSGGRRNEQYF
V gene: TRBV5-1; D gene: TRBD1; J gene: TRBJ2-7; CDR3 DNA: TGCGCCAGCAGCTTGGGGGTACAGGGGCCCTCCTACGAGCAGTACTTC; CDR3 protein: CASSLGVQGPSYEQYF
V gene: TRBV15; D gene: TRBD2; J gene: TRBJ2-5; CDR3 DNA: TGTGCCACCAGGCTCCGCGGGGGGGCCGAGGAGACCCAGTACTTC; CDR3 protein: CATRLRGGAEETQYF
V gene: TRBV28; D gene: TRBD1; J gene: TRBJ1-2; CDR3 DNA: TGTGCCAGCGAGGGACAGATTAACTATGGCTACACCTTC; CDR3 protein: CASEGQINYGYTF
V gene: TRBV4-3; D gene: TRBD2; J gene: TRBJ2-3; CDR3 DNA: TGCGCCAGCAGCCCCGGGAGGAAAGGAGTAGATACGCAGTATTTT; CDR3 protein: CASSPGRKGVDTQYF
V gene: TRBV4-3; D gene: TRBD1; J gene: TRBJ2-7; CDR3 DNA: TGCGCCAGCAGCCGAAGCCTCGTAAAGGGGCACAGGGGCAACGAGCAGTACTTC; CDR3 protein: CASSRSLVKGHRGNEQYF
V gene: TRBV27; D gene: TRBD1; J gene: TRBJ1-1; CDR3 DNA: TGTGCCAGCAGTTTATCGGTAGGGGGCTATACTGAAGCTTTCTTT; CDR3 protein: CASSLSVGGYTEAFF
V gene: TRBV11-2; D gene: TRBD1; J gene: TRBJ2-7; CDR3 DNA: TGTGCCAGCAGCCACGGGACAGGGGGGACCTACGAGCAGTACTTC; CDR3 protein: CASSHGTGGTYEQYF
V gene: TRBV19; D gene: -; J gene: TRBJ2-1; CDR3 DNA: TGTGCCAGTAGTATAGTTACAGGGATCTACAATGAGCAGTTCTTC; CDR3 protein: CASSIVTGIYNEQFF
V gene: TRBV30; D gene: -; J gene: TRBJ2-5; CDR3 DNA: TGTGCCTACGACAGGGGCGGGGGAGAGACCCAGTACTTC; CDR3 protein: CAYDRGGGETQYF
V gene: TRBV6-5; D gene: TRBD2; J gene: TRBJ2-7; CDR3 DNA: TGTGCCAGCAGTTACGGGGGGGATCATAACTACGAGCAGTACTTC; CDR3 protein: CASSYGGDHNYEQYF
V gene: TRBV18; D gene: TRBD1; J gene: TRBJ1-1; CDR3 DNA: TGTGCCAGCTCACCACCAAACAGGGGGCACACTGAAGCTTTCTTT; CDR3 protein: CASSPPNRGHTEAFF
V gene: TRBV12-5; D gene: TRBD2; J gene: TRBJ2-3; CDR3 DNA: TGTGCTAGTGGTTTGGGGACTAGCGGCACAGATACGCAGTATTTT; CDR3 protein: CASGLGTSGTDTQYF
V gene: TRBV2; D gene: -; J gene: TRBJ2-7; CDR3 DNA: TGTGCCAGCAGTAGCTCAACGATCGGCTACGAGCAGTACTTC; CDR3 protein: CASSSSTIGYEQYF
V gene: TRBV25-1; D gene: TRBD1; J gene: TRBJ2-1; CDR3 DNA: TGTGCCAGCAGTGAAATTATGAGGACAGGGATTCTCTTC; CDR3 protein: CASSEIMRTGILF
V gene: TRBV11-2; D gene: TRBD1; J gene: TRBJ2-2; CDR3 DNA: TGTGCCAGCAGAACGACAGGGGGGAGCGGGGAGCTGTTTTTT; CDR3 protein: CASRTTGGSGELFF
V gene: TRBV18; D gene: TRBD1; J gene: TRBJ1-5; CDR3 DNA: TGTGCCAGCTCTGGGACAGGGGATAGCAATCAGCCCCAGCATTTT; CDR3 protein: CASSGTGDSNQPQHF
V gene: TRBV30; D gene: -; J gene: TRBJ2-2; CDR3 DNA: TGTGCCTGGAGTGGACAACACACCGGGGAGCTGTTTTTT; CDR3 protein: CAWSGQHTGELFF
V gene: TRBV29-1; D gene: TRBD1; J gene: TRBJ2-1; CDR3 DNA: TGCAGCGTTGAATTCTACGCAGGGGGTGAGCAGTTCTTC; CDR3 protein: CSVEFYAGGEQFF